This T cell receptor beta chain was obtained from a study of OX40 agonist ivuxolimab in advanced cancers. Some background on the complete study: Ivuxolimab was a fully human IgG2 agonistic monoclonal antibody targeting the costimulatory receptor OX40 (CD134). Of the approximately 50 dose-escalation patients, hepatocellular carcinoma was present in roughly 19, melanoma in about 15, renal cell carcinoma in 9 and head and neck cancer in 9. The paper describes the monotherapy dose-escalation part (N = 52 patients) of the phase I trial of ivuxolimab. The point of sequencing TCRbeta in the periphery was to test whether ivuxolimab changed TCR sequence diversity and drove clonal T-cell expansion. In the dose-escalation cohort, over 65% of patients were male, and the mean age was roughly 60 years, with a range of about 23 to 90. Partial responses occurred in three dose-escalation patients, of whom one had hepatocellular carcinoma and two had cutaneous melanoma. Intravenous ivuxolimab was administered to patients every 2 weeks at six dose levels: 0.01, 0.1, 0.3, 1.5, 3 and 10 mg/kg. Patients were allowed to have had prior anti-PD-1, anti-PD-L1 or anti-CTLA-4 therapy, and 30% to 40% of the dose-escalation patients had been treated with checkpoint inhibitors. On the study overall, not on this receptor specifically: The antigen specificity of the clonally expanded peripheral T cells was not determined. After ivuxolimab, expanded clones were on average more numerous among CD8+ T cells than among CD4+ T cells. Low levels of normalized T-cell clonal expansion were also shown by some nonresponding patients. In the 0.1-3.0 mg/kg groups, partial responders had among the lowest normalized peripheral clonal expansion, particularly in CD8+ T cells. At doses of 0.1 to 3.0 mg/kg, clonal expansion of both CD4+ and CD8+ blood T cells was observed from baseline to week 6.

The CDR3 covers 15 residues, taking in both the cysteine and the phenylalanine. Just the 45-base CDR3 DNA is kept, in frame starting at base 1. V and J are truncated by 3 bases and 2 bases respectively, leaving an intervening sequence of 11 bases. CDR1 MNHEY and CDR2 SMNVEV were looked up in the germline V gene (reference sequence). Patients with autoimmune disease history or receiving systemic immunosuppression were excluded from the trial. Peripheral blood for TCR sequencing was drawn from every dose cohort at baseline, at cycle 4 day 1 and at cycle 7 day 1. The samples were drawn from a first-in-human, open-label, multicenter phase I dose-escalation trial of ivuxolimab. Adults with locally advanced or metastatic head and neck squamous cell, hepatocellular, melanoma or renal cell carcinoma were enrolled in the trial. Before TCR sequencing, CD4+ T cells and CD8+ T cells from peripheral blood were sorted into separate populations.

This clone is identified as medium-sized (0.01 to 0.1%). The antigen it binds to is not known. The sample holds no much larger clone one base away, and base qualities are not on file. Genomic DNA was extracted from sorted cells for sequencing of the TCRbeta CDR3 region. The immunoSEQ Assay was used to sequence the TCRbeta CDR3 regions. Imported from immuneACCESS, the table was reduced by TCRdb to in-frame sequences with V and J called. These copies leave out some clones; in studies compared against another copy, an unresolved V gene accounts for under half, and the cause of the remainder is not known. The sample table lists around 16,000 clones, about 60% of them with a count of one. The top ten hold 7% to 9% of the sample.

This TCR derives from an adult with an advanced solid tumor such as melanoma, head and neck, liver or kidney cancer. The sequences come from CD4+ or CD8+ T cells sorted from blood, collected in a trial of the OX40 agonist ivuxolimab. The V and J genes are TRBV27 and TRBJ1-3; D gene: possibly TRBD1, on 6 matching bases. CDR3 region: CASSFSGDPGNTIYF. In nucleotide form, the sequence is TGTGCCAGCAGTTTTTCAGGGGACCCTGGAAACACCATATATTTT.